What follows describes a single T cell receptor beta chain. This specimen belongs to a study of blood T cell repertoires in COVID-19. With 5 bases clipped from V and 5 bases from J, the junction kept 9 bases outside the gene matches. Germline loops: CDR1 LNHDA, CDR2 SQIVND (reference sequence). The CDR3 has 15 amino acids. Authors' data handling: Estimated nucleated cell counts came from reference gene primer amplification. Sequencing used immunoSEQ multiplex PCR; TCRdb keeps in-frame clones, though not all of them. That table gives V, J and clone size, and the DNA gave D and trimming. The table shows about 200,000 clones, with approximately 91% occurring only once.

The TCR comes from a woman aged 40-49 years who had recovered from COVID-19. The chain has TRBV19 and TRBJ2-7, with TRBD1 matching over 10 bases. The specimen was peripheral blood. CDR3 in DNA: TGTGCCAGTAGTGGCTGGGACAGGGGTAACGACGAGCAGTACTTC. The encoded protein is CASSGWDRGNDEQYF.